Presented here are 4 T cell receptor beta chains from one specimen sequenced in a study of cytomegalovirus exposure and HLA in healthy donors (dated by TCRdb to about 2017). Library preparation employed the immunoSEQ multiplex PCR assay. This is the immuneACCESS table as TCRdb keeps it, with only in-frame sequences that have V and J called. A part of the clones is gone; compared with another copy, unresolved V genes explain less than half, and the rest is unexplained. The sample table lists 150,000 to 160,000 clones, more than 70% of them with a count of one. Approximately 2% of the sample lies in the top ten. The specimen sequenced was PBMCs. The receptors were gathered from a human donor in good health.

V gene TRBV7-2 combines with J gene TRBJ1-2; the D is unclear. Germline values: CDR1 SGHTA, CDR2 FQGNSA. The V end was cut by 5 bases, the J end by 4 bases, with 17 bases between. The CDR3 contains 15 residues. CDR3 in DNA: TGTGCCAGCAGCCAAATAGACACAGCCTTCTATGGCTACACCTTC. Translation gives CASSQIDTAFYGYTF.

This chain connects TRBV6-5 to TRBJ1-5; tentative D call: TRBD1 (6 bases). This CDR3 has 14 residues. Per the germline V gene, CDR1 is MNHEY and CDR2 is SVGAGI. Deletions cut 10 bases from V and 3 bases from J, with 16 bases between. The CDR3 reads CATRRGGSNQPQHF. Written as DNA, the CDR3 is TGTGCCACCCGGCGAGGGGGATCCAATCAGCCCCAGCATTTT.

The chain combines TRBV27 with TRBJ1-1; a weak D match, TRBD1 (5 bases). This CDR3 has 14 residues. CDR1 is MNHEY and CDR2 is SMNVEV in the germline V gene (reference sequence). Trimming removed 4 bases from V and 2 bases from J, with 11 bases in between. This CDR3 reads CASSSAGSNTEAFF. CDR3 coding DNA: TGTGCCAGCAGTTCAGCAGGGTCAAACACTGAAGCTTTCTTT.

The chain uses TRBV10-3 and TRBJ2-5; 10 bases match TRBD2. The germline V gene encodes CDR1 ENHRY and CDR2 SYGVKD. The CDR3 runs to 15 residues. The V and J ends lost 7 bases and 5 bases, in that order; junction bases with no gene match: 10. The CDR3 coding sequence is TGTGCCATCAAGGCTCAACTAGCGGGAAGGGAGACCCAGTACTTC. Its protein is CAIKAQLAGRETQYF.